Listed below are T cell receptor beta chains from one sample, sequenced in a study of shared clonotypes between healthy human individuals. Produced via immunoSEQ multiplex PCR; TCRdb's table is partial and in-frame only. The sample contains some 600,000 clones, approximately 96% of which appear only once. The sample consisted of naive CD8+ T cells sorted from blood. These receptors all come from a woman aged 25-40 years in good health. CDR3s include the opening cysteine and the closing phenylalanine or tryptophan. A D gene is named only where the DNA matches it firmly. Size is omitted from some rows. Given values are once, few, many or a class for expanded clones.

abundance	d_gene	v_gene	j_gene	CDR3nt	CDR3aa
NA	TRBD2	TRBV27	TRBJ2-7	TGTGCCAGCGGCCGACTAGCGGGCTCCGAGCAGTACTTC	CASGRLAGSEQYF
NA	NA	TRBV6-6	TRBJ1-1	TGTGCCAGCAGTTACGACCGGACCACTGAAGCTTTCTTT	CASSYDRTTEAFF
NA	NA	TRBV19	TRBJ2-5	TGTGCCAGTAGTATAGCCCGCTCCGGGGCCAAGGAGACCCAGTACTTC	CASSIARSGAKETQYF
NA	TRBD1	TRBV27	TRBJ2-7	TGTGCCACCTGGACAGGGGGCTACGAGCAGTACTTC	CATWTGGYEQYF
NA	NA	TRBV7-9	TRBJ2-1	TGTGCCAGCAGCCTGAGGGGAAATGAGCAGTTCTTC	CASSLRGNEQFF
NA	TRBD1	TRBV6-7	TRBJ1-1	TGTGCCAGCCGATCCACAGGGGGCGGGGGCACTGAAGCTTTCTTT	CASRSTGGGGTEAFF
NA	TRBD2	TRBV29-1	TRBJ2-6	TGCAGCGTTCTTGGACTAGCGGGACCTGGGGCCAACGTCCTGACTTTC	CSVLGLAGPGANVLTF
NA	NA	TRBV7-8	TRBJ2-3	TGTGCCAGCAGCTCGTACCCAGTCTCACAGGATACGCAGTATTTT	CASSSYPVSQDTQYF
NA	NA	TRBV2	TRBJ1-2	TGTGCCAGCAGTGTGTATCTGGCTAATGGCTACACCTTC	CASSVYLANGYTF
NA	NA	TRBV27	TRBJ1-1	TGTGCCAGCAGTTTGGGACCGAGGACTGAAGCTTTCTTT	CASSLGPRTEAFF
NA	NA	TRBV19	TRBJ2-1	TGTGCCAGTGACGGTTACAATGAGCAGTTCTTC	CASDGYNEQFF
once	NA	TRBV2	TRBJ2-2	TGTGCCACCGCCGACACCGGGGAGCTGTTTTTT	CATADTGELFF
NA	TRBD1	TRBV28	TRBJ1-2	TGTGCCAGCAGTGTGGGACAGGGAATGTATGGCTACACCTTC	CASSVGQGMYGYTF
once	NA	TRBV28	TRBJ2-1	TGTGCCAGCAGGGGGGTCCAGGGGACCTACAATGAGCAGTTCTTC	CASRGVQGTYNEQFF
NA	NA	TRBV13	TRBJ1-1	TGTGCCAGCAGTCCCGACGGGGAGGGTGCTTTCTTT	CASSPDGEGAFF
once	NA	TRBV2	TRBJ2-7	TGTGCCAGCAGTGGTTCGTTGGGATCCGTAGGTGGCGAGCAGTACTTC	CASSGSLGSVGGEQYF
NA	NA	TRBV4-2	TRBJ2-2	TGTGCCAGCAGCCAAGAGCGGTCACCAAACACCGGGGAGCTGTTTTTT	CASSQERSPNTGELFF
NA	TRBD2	TRBV27	TRBJ2-1	TGTGCCAGCAGTCCGGGACTAGCGGGAGTAAATGAGCAGTTCTTC	CASSPGLAGVNEQFF
NA	NA	TRBV5-1	TRBJ1-1	TGCGCCAGCAGCTTGGAGGCGGGACACCCAGCTGAAGCTTTCTTT	CASSLEAGHPAEAFF
NA	TRBD1	TRBV7-9	TRBJ1-1	TGTGCCAGCAGCTCCGACAGGGTGGGTGAAGCTTTCTTT	CASSSDRVGEAFF
NA	NA	TRBV28	TRBJ2-3	TGTGCCAGCAGCTTGGTACCCTCACTAACAGATACGCAGTATTTT	CASSLVPSLTDTQYF
once	NA	TRBV7-2	TRBJ2-1	TGTGCCAGCAGCCCGAGACTTATCTACAATGAGCAGTTCTTC	CASSPRLIYNEQFF
NA	TRBD2	TRBV7-9	TRBJ2-1	TGTGCCAGCAGCCAACAGCGGGAGGGCTACAATGAGCAGTTCTTC	CASSQQREGYNEQFF
NA	NA	TRBV6-5	TRBJ1-2	TGTGCCAGCAGTTACTCGCGCCACTATGGCTACACCTTC	CASSYSRHYGYTF
once	NA	TRBV15	TRBJ2-1	TGTGCCACCACCGAGGGACACGTATACAATGAGCAGTTCTTC	CATTEGHVYNEQFF
NA	NA	TRBV29-1	TRBJ2-1	TGCAGCGTGACAGGTGCCTACAATGAGCAGTTCTTC	CSVTGAYNEQFF
NA	NA	TRBV9	TRBJ2-7	TGTGCCAGCAGCGTAGACGGTAGCTCCTACGAGCAGTACTTC	CASSVDGSSYEQYF
NA	NA	TRBV27	TRBJ1-1	TGTGCCAGCAGTTTATTGGGAGCGAACACTGAAGCTTTCTTT	CASSLLGANTEAFF
NA	TRBD1	TRBV28	TRBJ2-7	TGTGCCAGCAGTTTTGCGGGGAGGACAGGGGGCGAGCAGTACTTC	CASSFAGRTGGEQYF
once	NA	TRBV6-5	TRBJ1-3	TGTGCCAGCAGTTACAGCAGGGCTGGAAACACCATATATTTT	CASSYSRAGNTIYF
NA	NA	TRBV4-2	TRBJ2-7	TGTGCCAGCAGCCAAGGAGCGGAGGGACTTAGCTCCTACGAGCAGTACTTC	CASSQGAEGLSSYEQYF
NA	NA	TRBV2	TRBJ1-5	TGTGCCAGCAGTGAGAAAGGAGACAATCAGCCCCAGCATTTT	CASSEKGDNQPQHF
NA	NA	TRBV13	TRBJ1-5	TGTGCCAGCAGCTTATCCGGGCCCAGTTACGGTGTCAATCAGCCCCAGCATTTT	CASSLSGPSYGVNQPQHF
NA	NA	TRBV28	TRBJ1-2	TGTGCCAGCACCGCGACAGCTAACTATGGCTACACCTTC	CASTATANYGYTF
once	NA	TRBV27	TRBJ1-2	TGTGCCAGCAGTTTGATCGGCCCACAGGGACTGGCGAACTATGGCTACACCTTC	CASSLIGPQGLANYGYTF
NA	TRBD1	TRBV27	TRBJ1-5	TGTGCCAGCAGTCCCGGGACAGGGGGGTATCAGCCCCAGCATTTT	CASSPGTGGYQPQHF
NA	TRBD1	TRBV2	TRBJ2-4	TGTGCCAGCAGTGAAGCGGGCGTGGGGGACAGGTCCTACATTCAGTACTTC	CASSEAGVGDRSYIQYF
few	NA	TRBV27	TRBJ1-1	TGTGCCAGCAGTGGAACCACTGAAGCTTTCTTT	CASSGTTEAFF
NA	NA	TRBV27	TRBJ2-3	TGTGCCAGCAGTTTCCTGAACACAGATACGCAGTATTTT	CASSFLNTDTQYF
NA	NA	TRBV5-5	TRBJ2-7	TGTGCCAGCAGCTTTGAGCTTTCCCGGGCCGCATACGAGCAGTACTTC	CASSFELSRAAYEQYF
NA	NA	TRBV28	TRBJ1-4	TGTGCCAGCAGTTTTGGATCAACTAATGAAAAACTGTTTTTT	CASSFGSTNEKLFF
NA	NA	TRBV9	TRBJ2-7	TGTGCCAGCAGCGGCCGGGACTCCTCCTACGAGCAGTACTTC	CASSGRDSSYEQYF